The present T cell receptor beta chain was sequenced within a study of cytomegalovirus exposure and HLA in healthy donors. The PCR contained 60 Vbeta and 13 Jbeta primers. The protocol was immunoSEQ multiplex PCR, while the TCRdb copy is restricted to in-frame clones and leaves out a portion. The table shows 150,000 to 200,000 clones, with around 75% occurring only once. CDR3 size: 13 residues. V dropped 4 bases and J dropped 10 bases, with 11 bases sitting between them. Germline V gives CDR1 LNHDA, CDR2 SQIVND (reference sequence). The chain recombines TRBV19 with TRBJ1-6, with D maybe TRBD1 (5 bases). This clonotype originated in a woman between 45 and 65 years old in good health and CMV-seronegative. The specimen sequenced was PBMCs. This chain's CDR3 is CASSTTAYSPLHF. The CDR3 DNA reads TGTGCCAGTAGTACGACAGCCTACTCACCCCTCCACTTT.